This T cell receptor beta chain emerged from a study of OX40 agonist ivuxolimab in advanced cancers. Looking at the study overall: Dose-escalation patients were diagnosed with hepatocellular carcinoma, melanoma, renal cell cancer or head and neck cancer. Allowance was made for prior anti-PD-1, anti-PD-L1 or anti-CTLA-4 therapy, and roughly 40% had some.

The assay was immunoSEQ multiplex PCR, and TCRdb's table has in-frame clones only and misses some. The sample records around 69,000 clones, approximately 80% being singletons. The V gene's germline CDR1 is SGHRS and CDR2 YFSETQ. Deletions cut 4 bases from V and 12 bases from J, with 17 bases between. CDR3 length equals 13 residues. The V gene is TRBV5-1, the J gene TRBJ2-1, with a tentative D call TRBD1 (6 bases). Sample: CD4+ or CD8+ T cells sorted from blood, taken in a trial of the OX40 agonist ivuxolimab. This sequence was found in an adult with an advanced solid tumor such as melanoma, head and neck, liver or kidney cancer. CDR3 in amino acids: CASSRDNGDTQFF. CDR3 nucleotides: TGCGCCAGCAGCCGCGATAACGGGGACACGCAGTTCTTC.